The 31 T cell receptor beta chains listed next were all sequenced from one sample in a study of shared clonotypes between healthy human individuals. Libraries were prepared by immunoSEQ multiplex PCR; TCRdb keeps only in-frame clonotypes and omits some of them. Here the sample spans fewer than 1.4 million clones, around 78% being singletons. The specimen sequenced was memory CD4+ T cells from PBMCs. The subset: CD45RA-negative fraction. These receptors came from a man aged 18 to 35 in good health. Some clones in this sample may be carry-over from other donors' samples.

The CDR3 DNA reads TGCGCCAGCAGATTAGCGGGAACGGATGAGCAGTACTTC. Its translation is CASRLAGTDEQYF. The chain uses TRBV5-1 and TRBJ2-7, with 8 bases identical to TRBD2. In germline, CDR1 is SGHRS, CDR2 YFSETQ. This CDR3 region has 13 residues. J gave up 7 bases and V 5 bases, and 8 bases lay outside the gene matches.

DNA for the CDR3: TGTGCCAGCTCAATGGCCGGGGAGGCGGCCGGGGAGCTGTTTTTT. This sequence encodes CASSMAGEAAGELFF. The rearrangement links TRBV18 to TRBJ2-2, with D tentatively TRBD2 (6 bases). The CDR3 is made up of 15 amino acids. V was shortened by 5 bases and J by 6 bases, with 16 bases between the two germline ends. The germline V gene encodes CDR1 KGHSH and CDR2 LQKENI. Full variable domain (remainder filled in from reference TRBV18 and TRBJ2-2): NAGVMQNPRHLVRRRGQEARLRCSPMKGHSHVYWYRQLPEEGLKFMVYLQKENIIDESGMPKERFSAEFPKEGPSILRIQQVVRGDSAAYFCASSMAGEAAGELFFGEGSRLTVL.

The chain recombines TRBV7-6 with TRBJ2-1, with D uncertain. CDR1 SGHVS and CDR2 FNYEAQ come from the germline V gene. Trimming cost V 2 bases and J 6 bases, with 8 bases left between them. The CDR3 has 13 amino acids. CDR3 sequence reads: CASSLFFSNEQFF. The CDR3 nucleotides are TGTGCCAGCAGCTTATTCTTTAGCAATGAGCAGTTCTTC.

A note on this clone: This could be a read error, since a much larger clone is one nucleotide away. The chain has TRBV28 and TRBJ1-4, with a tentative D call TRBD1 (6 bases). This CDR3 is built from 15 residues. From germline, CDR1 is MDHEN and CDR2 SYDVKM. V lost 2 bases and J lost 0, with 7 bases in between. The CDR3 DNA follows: TGTGCCAGCAGTTTAGAGGGGGCAACTAATGAAAAACTGTTTTTT. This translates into CASSLEGATNEKLFF.

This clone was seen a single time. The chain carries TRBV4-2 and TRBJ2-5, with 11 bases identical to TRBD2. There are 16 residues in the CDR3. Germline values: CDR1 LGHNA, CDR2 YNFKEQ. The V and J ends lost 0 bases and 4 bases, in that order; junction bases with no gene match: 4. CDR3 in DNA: TGTGCCAGCAGCCAAGACTGGCTAGCGGGAGGAGAGACCCAGTACTTC. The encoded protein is CASSQDWLAGGETQYF.

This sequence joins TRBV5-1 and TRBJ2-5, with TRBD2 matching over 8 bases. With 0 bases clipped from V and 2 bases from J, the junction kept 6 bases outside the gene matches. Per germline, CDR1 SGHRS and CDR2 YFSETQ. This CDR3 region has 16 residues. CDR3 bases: TGCGCCAGCAGCTTGGGGGGACTAGGCCCTCAAGAGACCCAGTACTTC. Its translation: CASSLGGLGPQETQYF.

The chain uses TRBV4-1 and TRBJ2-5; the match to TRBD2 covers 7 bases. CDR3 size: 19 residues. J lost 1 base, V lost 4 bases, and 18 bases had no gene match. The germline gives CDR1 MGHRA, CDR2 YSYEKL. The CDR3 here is CASSPLKGRAGPLQETQYF. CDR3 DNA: TGCGCCAGCAGCCCCCTAAAAGGGAGGGCAGGTCCCCTCCAAGAGACCCAGTACTTC.

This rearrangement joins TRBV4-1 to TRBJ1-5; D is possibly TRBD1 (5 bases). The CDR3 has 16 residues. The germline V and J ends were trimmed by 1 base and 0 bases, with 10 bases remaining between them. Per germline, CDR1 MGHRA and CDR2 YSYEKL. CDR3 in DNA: TGCGCCAGCAGCCAAGGATCGACAGTTAGCAATCAGCCCCAGCATTTT. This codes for CASSQGSTVSNQPQHF.

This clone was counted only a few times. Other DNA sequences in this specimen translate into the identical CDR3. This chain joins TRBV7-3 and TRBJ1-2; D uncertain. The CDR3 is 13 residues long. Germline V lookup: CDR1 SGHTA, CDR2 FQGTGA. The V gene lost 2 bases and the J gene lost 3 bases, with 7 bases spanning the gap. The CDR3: CASSLGRDYGYTF. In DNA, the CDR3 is TGTGCCAGCAGCTTAGGACGGGACTATGGCTACACCTTC.

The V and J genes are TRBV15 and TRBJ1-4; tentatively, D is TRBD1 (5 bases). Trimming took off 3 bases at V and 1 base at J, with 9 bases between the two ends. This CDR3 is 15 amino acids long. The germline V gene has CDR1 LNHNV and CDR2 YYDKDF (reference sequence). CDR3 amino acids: CATSRTEKTNEKLFF. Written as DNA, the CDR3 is TGTGCCACCAGCAGGACAGAGAAAACTAATGAAAAACTGTTTTTT.

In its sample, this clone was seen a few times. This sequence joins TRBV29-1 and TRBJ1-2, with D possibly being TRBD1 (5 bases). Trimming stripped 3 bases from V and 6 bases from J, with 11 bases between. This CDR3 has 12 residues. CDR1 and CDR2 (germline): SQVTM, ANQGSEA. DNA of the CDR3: TGCAGCGTTGAGAACAGGCTTAATGGCTACACCTTC. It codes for CSVENRLNGYTF.

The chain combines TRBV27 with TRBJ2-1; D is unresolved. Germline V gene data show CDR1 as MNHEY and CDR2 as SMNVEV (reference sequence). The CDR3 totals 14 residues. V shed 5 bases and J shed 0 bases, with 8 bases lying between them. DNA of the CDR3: TGTGCCAGCAGTCTGGGGTTCTCCTACAATGAGCAGTTCTTC. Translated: CASSLGFSYNEQFF.

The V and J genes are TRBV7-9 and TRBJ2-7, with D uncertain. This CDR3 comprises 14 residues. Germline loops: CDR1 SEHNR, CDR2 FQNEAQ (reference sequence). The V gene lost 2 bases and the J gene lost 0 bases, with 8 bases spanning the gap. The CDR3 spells CASSLSRDSYEQYF. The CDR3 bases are TGTGCCAGCAGCTTATCTCGAGACTCCTACGAGCAGTACTTC.

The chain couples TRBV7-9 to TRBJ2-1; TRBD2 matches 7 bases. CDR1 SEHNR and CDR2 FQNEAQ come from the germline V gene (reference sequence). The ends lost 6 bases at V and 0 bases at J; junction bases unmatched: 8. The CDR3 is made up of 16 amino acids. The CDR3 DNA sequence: TGTGCCAGCAGTCCACTAGCGCTGAGCTCCTACAATGAGCAGTTCTTC. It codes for CASSPLALSSYNEQFF.

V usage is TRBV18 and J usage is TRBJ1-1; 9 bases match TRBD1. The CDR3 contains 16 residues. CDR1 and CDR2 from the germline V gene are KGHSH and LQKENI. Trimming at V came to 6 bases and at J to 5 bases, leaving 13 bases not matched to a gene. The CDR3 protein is CASSQGKQGARTEAFF. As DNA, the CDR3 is TGTGCCAGCTCCCAAGGGAAACAGGGGGCGCGGACTGAAGCTTTCTTT.

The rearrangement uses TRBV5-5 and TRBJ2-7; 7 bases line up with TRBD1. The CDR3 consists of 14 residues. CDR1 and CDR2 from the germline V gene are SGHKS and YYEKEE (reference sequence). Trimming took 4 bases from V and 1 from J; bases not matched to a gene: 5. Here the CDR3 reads CASSLRTGSYEQYF. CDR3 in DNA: TGTGCCAGCAGCCTCAGGACAGGATCCTACGAGCAGTACTTC.

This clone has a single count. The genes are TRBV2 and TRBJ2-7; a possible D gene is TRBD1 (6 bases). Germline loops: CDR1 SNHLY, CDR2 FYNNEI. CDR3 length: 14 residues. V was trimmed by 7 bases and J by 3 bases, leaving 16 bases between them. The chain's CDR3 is CASTTQGTYYEQYF. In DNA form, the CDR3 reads TGTGCCAGCACTACACAGGGAACTTACTACGAGCAGTACTTC.

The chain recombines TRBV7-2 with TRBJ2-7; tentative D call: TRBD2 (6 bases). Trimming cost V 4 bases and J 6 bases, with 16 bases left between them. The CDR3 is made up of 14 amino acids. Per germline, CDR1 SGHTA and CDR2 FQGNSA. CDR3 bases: TGTGCCAGCAGCTCTCCCGGGACTTTACGCGAGCAGTACTTC. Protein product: CASSSPGTLREQYF.

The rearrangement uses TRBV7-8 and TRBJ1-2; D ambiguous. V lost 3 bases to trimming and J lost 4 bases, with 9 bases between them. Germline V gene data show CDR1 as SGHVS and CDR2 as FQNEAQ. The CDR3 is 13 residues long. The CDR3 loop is CASSFGHSYGYTF. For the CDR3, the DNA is TGTGCCAGCAGCTTTGGGCACAGCTATGGCTACACCTTC. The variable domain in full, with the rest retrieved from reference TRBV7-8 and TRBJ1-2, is GAGVSQSPRYKVAKRGQDVALRCDPISGHVSLFWYQQALGQGPEFLTYFQNEAQLDKSGLPSDRFFAERPEGSVSTLKIQRTQQEDSAVYLCASSFGHSYGYTFGSGTRLTVV.

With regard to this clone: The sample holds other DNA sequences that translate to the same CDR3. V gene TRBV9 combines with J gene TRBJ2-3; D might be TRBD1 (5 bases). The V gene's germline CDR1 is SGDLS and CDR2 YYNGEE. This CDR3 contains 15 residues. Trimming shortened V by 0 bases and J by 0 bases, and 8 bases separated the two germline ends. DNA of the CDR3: TGTGCCAGCAGCGTAGGCACAGGAAGCACAGATACGCAGTATTTT. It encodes CASSVGTGSTDTQYF.

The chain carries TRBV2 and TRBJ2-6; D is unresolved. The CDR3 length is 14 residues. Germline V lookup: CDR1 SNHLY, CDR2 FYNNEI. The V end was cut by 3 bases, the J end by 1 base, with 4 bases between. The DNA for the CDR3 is TGTGCCAGCAGTGACCAATCTGGGGCCAACGTCCTGACTTTC. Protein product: CASSDQSGANVLTF.

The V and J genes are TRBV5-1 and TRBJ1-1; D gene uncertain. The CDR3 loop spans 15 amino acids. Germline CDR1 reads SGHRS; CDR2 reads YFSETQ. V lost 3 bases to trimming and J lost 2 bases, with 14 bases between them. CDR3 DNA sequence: TGCGCCAGCAGCTGGTCGACCCGGGAAAACACTGAAGCTTTCTTT. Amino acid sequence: CASSWSTRENTEAFF.

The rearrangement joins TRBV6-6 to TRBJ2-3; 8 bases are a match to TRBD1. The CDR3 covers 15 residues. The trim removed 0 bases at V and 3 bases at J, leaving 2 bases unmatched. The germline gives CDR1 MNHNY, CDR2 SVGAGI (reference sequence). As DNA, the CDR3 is TGTGCCAGCAGTTACTCTTGGACAGGGACAGATACGCAGTATTTT. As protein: CASSYSWTGTDTQYF.

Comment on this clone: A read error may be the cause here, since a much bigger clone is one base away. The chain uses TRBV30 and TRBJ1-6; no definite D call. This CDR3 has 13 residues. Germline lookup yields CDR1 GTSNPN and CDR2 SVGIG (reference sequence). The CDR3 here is CARRRRGNSPLHF. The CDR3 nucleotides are TGTGCCCGGAGGAGAAGAGGGAATTCACCCCTCCACTTT.

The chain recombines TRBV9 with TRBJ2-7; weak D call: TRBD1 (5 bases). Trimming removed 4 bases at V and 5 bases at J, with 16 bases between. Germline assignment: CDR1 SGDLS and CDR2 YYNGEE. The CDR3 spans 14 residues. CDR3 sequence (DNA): TGTGCCAGCAGCAGAGCGCAGGGAAAGCACGAGCAGTACTTC. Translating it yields CASSRAQGKHEQYF.

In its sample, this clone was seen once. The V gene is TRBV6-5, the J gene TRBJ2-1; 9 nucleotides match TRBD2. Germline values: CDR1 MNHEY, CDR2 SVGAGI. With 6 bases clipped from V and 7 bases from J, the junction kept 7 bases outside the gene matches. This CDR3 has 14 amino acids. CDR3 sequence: CASRPESGRNEQFF. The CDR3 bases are TGTGCCAGCAGACCCGAGAGCGGGAGGAATGAGCAGTTCTTC.

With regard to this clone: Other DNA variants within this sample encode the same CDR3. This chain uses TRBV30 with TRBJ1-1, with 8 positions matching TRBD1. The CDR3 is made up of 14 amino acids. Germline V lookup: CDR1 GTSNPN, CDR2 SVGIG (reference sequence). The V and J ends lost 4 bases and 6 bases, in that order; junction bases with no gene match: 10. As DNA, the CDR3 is TGTGCCTGGAATGGACAGGGAACGGGCGCTGAAGCTTTCTTT. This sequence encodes CAWNGQGTGAEAFF.

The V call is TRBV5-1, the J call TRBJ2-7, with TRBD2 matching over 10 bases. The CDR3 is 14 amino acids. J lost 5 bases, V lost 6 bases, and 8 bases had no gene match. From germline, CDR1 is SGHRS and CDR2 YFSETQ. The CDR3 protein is CASTLAGVNHEQYF. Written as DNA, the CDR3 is TGCGCCAGCACTCTAGCGGGAGTAAACCACGAGCAGTACTTC.

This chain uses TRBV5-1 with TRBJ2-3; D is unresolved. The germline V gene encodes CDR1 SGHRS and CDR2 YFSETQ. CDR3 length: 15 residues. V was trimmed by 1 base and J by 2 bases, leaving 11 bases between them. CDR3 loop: CASSLSSAATDTQYF. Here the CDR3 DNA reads TGCGCCAGCAGCTTGTCCTCGGCGGCCACAGATACGCAGTATTTT.

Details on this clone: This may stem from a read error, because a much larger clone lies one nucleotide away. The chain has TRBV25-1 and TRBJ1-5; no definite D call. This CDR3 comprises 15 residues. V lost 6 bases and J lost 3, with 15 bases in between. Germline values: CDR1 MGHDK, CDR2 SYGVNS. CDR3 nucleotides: TGTGCCAGCAGCCCATCCGTGGGGAACAATCAGCCCCAGCATTTT. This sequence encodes CASSPSVGNNQPQHF.

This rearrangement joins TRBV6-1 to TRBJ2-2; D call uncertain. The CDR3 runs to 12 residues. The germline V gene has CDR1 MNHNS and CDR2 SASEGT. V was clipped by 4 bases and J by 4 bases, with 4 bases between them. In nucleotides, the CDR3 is TGTGCCAGCAGTGTAACCACCGGGGAGCTGTTTTTT. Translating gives CASSVTTGELFF.